This is a list of T cell receptor beta chains from one sample in a study of T-cell memory formation after mild COVID-19. MiXCR was run by TCRdb on the 5' RACE reads, yielding one entry per CDR3 protein. The data hold about 390,000 distinct CDR3 sequences, with about 21% observed a single time. Sequences were obtained from PBMCs or a T cell subset sorted from them (not recorded which). The receptors originated from an adult woman who had mild COVID-19 (a few samples of this study predate the infection). Cell type and time point are not known. The CDR3 runs from the conserved cysteine through the conserved F or W. Fields, in order: J gene, D gene, clone size, V gene, CDR3 protein, CDR3 DNA. The D gene is left open where the match is weak. Clone size is stated in some rows and not others, as once, few, many or a class when expanded.

TRBJ2-1 TRBD2 few TRBV20-1 CSARDLWTSGDNEQFF TGCAGTGCTAGAGATCTGTGGACTAGCGGGGACAATGAGCAGTTCTTC
TRBJ1-1 NA NA TRBV18 CASSPGRSTEAFF TGTGCCAGCTCACCGGGGAGGTCCACTGAAGCTTTCTTT
TRBJ2-1 TRBD1 NA TRBV5-1 CASSFAQGVYNEQFF TGCGCCAGCAGCTTTGCCCAGGGGGTATACAATGAGCAGTTCTTC
TRBJ1-4 TRBD1 few TRBV7-2 CASSRDRGKLFF TGTGCCAGCAGCCGAGACAGGGGAAAACTGTTTTTT
TRBJ2-2 NA few TRBV24-1 CATSVTGEDTGELFF TGTGCCACCAGTGTAACAGGGGAGGACACCGGGGAGCTGTTTTTT
TRBJ2-5 TRBD2 few TRBV5-1 CASSLVPSGQETQYF TGCGCCAGCAGCTTGGTTCCTAGCGGGCAAGAGACCCAGTACTTC
TRBJ1-1 NA few TRBV11-2 CASSHPRTQAFF TGTGCCAGCAGCCACCCCAGGACCCAAGCTTTCTTT
TRBJ2-3 NA few TRBV24-1 CATSVYAGLGDTQYF TGTGCCACCAGTGTTTATGCGGGCCTGGGAGATACGCAGTATTTT
TRBJ2-1 TRBD1 NA TRBV7-8 CASSARDRYNEQFF TGTGCCAGCAGCGCCCGGGACAGGTACAATGAGCAGTTCTTC
TRBJ1-4 NA few TRBV3-1 CASSQDAQSPEKLFF TGTGCCAGCAGCCAAGATGCACAAAGTCCAGAAAAACTGTTTTTT
TRBJ2-7 TRBD1 NA TRBV12-3/TRBV12-4 CASSADRVWYEQYF TGTGCCAGCAGTGCCGACAGGGTATGGTACGAGCAGTACTTC
TRBJ2-1 TRBD2 few TRBV9 CASSRGGSSYNEQFF TGTGCCAGCAGTCGGGGGGGCTCCTCCTACAATGAGCAGTTCTTC
TRBJ1-2 NA NA TRBV12-3/TRBV12-4 CASSFIGTGQKGNYGYTF TGTGCCAGCAGTTTTATTGGAACAGGCCAGAAAGGGAACTATGGCTACACCTTC
TRBJ2-2 NA few TRBV29-1 CSVLSRSLNTGELFF TGCAGCGTTCTTAGCAGATCTCTGAACACCGGGGAGCTGTTTTTT
TRBJ2-3 NA NA TRBV7-2 CASTLLASTDTQYF TGTGCCAGCACCTTGCTAGCGAGCACAGATACGCAGTATTTT
TRBJ2-7 NA NA TRBV6-5 CASSYSRSYRYEQYF TGTGCCAGCAGTTACTCGAGGAGTTACCGCTACGAGCAGTACTTC
TRBJ1-2 TRBD1 NA TRBV13 CASSYRTGGNYGYTF TGTGCCAGCAGCTACCGGACAGGGGGTAACTATGGCTACACCTTC
TRBJ2-7 NA few TRBV4-2 CASSQDLGAYRAYEQYF TGTGCCAGCAGCCAAGATTTGGGGGCCTACAGGGCCTACGAGCAGTACTTC
TRBJ2-1 NA NA TRBV5-4 CASSFGLGRNEQFF TGTGCCAGCAGCTTCGGGCTAGGTCGGAATGAGCAGTTCTTC
TRBJ2-3 TRBD2 many TRBV5-1 CASSLGLASDTQYF TGCGCCAGCAGCTTAGGACTAGCGTCGGATACGCAGTATTTT
TRBJ2-2 TRBD1 few TRBV24-1 CATSDLSQGARTGELFF TGTGCCACCAGTGATTTGTCGCAGGGGGCGCGAACCGGGGAGCTGTTTTTT
TRBJ2-7 NA few TRBV4-3 CASSLQTGDSYEQYF TGCGCCAGCAGCCTCCAAACGGGGGACAGCTACGAGCAGTACTTC
TRBJ2-1 TRBD2 few TRBV7-2 CASSAAGGPSNNEQFF TGTGCCAGCAGCGCAGCGGGAGGGCCCTCGAACAATGAGCAGTTCTTC
TRBJ2-3 TRBD2 few TRBV11-2 CASSPQTSGSTDTQYF TGTGCCAGCAGCCCGCAGACTAGCGGGAGCACAGATACGCAGTATTTT
TRBJ1-4 TRBD1 NA TRBV15 CATSRQGQALEKLFF TGTGCCACCAGCAGGCAGGGACAGGCCCTTGAAAAACTGTTTTTT
TRBJ2-7 TRBD2 NA TRBV5-1 CASSPTGGTPYEQYF TGCGCCAGCAGCCCCACCGGGGGGACCCCCTACGAGCAGTACTTC
TRBJ1-5 NA NA TRBV24-1 CATSDLRPGGQPQHF TGTGCCACCAGTGATTTAAGGCCGGGAGGCCAGCCCCAGCATTTT
TRBJ2-1 NA NA TRBV7-9 CASSPPLGVNEQFF TGTGCCAGCAGCCCGCCACTAGGAGTTAATGAGCAGTTCTTC
TRBJ2-3 TRBD1 NA TRBV4-1 CASSLPGQGWGDTQYF TGCGCCAGCAGCCTTCCGGGACAGGGATGGGGAGATACGCAGTATTTT
TRBJ1-6 TRBD1 few TRBV7-2 CASSLGQGGRSPLHF TGTGCCAGCAGCCTGGGACAGGGAGGGAGATCACCCCTCCACTTT
TRBJ1-1 TRBD1 few TRBV4-2 CASSLMDRDYTEAFF TGTGCCAGCAGCCTCATGGACAGGGACTACACTGAAGCTTTCTTT
TRBJ2-7 NA NA TRBV7-6 CASSPTSSSGYEQYF TGTGCCAGCAGCCCGACGTCCAGCTCAGGCTACGAGCAGTACTTC
TRBJ2-7 NA few TRBV7-2 CASSLYGGHLSYEQYF TGTGCCAGCAGCTTATACGGGGGACACCTGTCCTACGAGCAGTACTTC
TRBJ2-3 NA few TRBV29-1 CSVMRSGTDTQYF TGCAGCGTTATGCGGTCTGGCACAGATACGCAGTATTTT
TRBJ2-4 TRBD1 few TRBV4-3 CASSRTIGQGALRNIQYF TGCGCCAGCAGCCGAACCATAGGACAGGGCGCGCTTAGAAACATTCAGTACTTC
TRBJ1-1 TRBD1 many TRBV7-9 CASSQDRGWMNTEAFF TGTGCCAGCAGTCAAGACAGGGGTTGGATGAACACTGAAGCTTTCTTT
TRBJ1-1 NA few TRBV7-3 CASSLDPQGYTEAFF TGTGCCAGCAGCTTAGACCCCCAGGGATACACTGAAGCTTTCTTT
TRBJ2-5 NA NA TRBV4-2 CASSPTSQETQYF TGTGCCAGCAGCCCAACTAGCCAAGAGACCCAGTACTTC
TRBJ2-5 NA NA TRBV5-5 CASSLVVAARTQYF TGTGCCAGCAGCTTGGTGGTAGCGGCCCGAACCCAGTACTTC
TRBJ2-3 TRBD2 NA TRBV7-8 CASSSAGTSGGGTDTQYF TGTGCCAGCAGCTCGGCCGGGACTAGCGGGGGAGGCACAGATACGCAGTATTTT
TRBJ2-1 TRBD2 NA TRBV5-1 CASSPAIAGYNSYNEQFF TGCGCCAGCAGCCCGGCGATAGCGGGTTACAACTCCTACAATGAGCAGTTCTTC
TRBJ1-2 NA NA TRBV6-2/TRBV6-3 CASSSSVWGDGYTF TGTGCCAGCAGTTCCTCCGTCTGGGGTGACGGCTACACCTTC
TRBJ2-3 TRBD2 many TRBV24-1 CATSETSGSFTADTQYF TGTGCCACCAGTGAGACTAGCGGGAGCTTTACAGCAGATACGCAGTATTTT
TRBJ2-1 TRBD1 NA TRBV25-1 CASSSTGFDEQFF TGTGCCAGCAGTTCGACAGGGTTCGATGAGCAGTTCTTC
TRBJ2-7 NA few TRBV6-5 CASSYSQGMGDEQYF TGTGCCAGCAGTTACTCACAGGGAATGGGGGACGAGCAGTACTTC
TRBJ1-5 TRBD1 NA TRBV5-5 CASSLGDGTGAGNQPQHF TGTGCCAGCAGCTTGGGCGACGGGACAGGGGCGGGCAATCAGCCCCAGCATTTT
TRBJ2-7 NA few TRBV4-3 CASSQGSGREQYF TGCGCCAGCAGCCAAGGGAGTGGGCGCGAGCAGTACTTC
TRBJ2-7 TRBD2 NA TRBV19 CASSRTSGLSEQYF TGTGCCAGTAGTAGGACTAGCGGGCTTTCCGAGCAGTACTTC
TRBJ1-2 NA few TRBV12-3/TRBV12-4 CASSSRTAIYGYTF TGTGCCAGCAGTAGCAGGACTGCGATCTATGGCTACACCTTC
TRBJ2-4 NA NA TRBV5-6 CASSLALLDPGYF TGTGCCAGCAGCTTGGCCCTACTAGACCCCGGTTACTTC